The subject of this entry is one TCR beta chain. What it recognizes is unknown. Germline CDR1 MNHNS, CDR2 SASEGT. With 2 bases removed from V and 15 bases from J, the gap between germline ends came to 14 bases. CDR3 length: 12 amino acids. For TCR beta, libraries came from quantitative 5'-RACE with molecular barcodes. One entry per CDR3 protein, called by TCRdb with MiXCR from the 5' RACE reads. This sample has about 250,000 distinct CDR3 sequences, with roughly 32% found just once. The record originates from a study of CD8 T cells in ankylosing spondylitis. Study-level points and caveats: Both synovial fluid and blood in reactive arthritis had previously been reported to carry some motif variants.

The genes are TRBV6-1 and TRBJ2-1; weak D call: TRBD1 (5 bases). The sequenced sample was blood, either unsorted or a sorted T cell fraction (not recorded which). The TCR comes from a male donor with ankylosing spondylitis or in good health (not recorded which). CDR3 sequence reads: CASSERGSSGFF. CDR3 nucleotide sequence: TGTGCCAGCAGTGAAAGGGGCAGCTCGGGGTTCTTC.